This is a list of T cell receptor beta chains from one sample in a study of technical replicates of blood from a handful of donors. Profiled with immunoSEQ multiplex PCR; TCRdb holds only in-frame clones, not every one. The repertoire holds over 50,000 clones, with roughly 97% as singletons. Sequenced material: T cells isolated from PBMCs. The receptor set was obtained from a human donor in good health. Each CDR3 is given with its conserved first and last residue. Each record gives: D gene, V gene, clone size, J gene, CDR3 DNA, CDR3 protein. A D gene is named only where the DNA matches it firmly. For some rows the clone size is stated as once, few or many, or as a class when expanded; others skip it.

d_call: NA
v_call: TRBV19
clone_size: NA
j_call: TRBJ2-1
cdr3_nt: TGTGCCAGTAGTATTGATAATAGCTTACGCTACAATGAGCAGTTCTTC
cdr3_aa: CASSIDNSLRYNEQFF

d_call: NA
v_call: TRBV4-2
clone_size: NA
j_call: TRBJ2-1
cdr3_nt: TGTGCCAGCAGCCAAGATCGTCTATATGAGCAGTTCTTC
cdr3_aa: CASSQDRLYEQFF

d_call: NA
v_call: TRBV5-6
clone_size: NA
j_call: TRBJ1-1
cdr3_nt: TGTGCCAGCAGCTTTTTGGACAGCCACACTGAAGCTTTCTTT
cdr3_aa: CASSFLDSHTEAFF

d_call: TRBD1
v_call: TRBV10-1
clone_size: NA
j_call: TRBJ2-1
cdr3_nt: TGCGCCAGCAGTGAATTTAACAGGGGGCAAAATGAGCAGTTCTTC
cdr3_aa: CASSEFNRGQNEQFF

d_call: TRBD2
v_call: TRBV6-4
clone_size: NA
j_call: TRBJ2-3
cdr3_nt: TGTGCCAGCAGCCCTCGGGAGGGAAAGAGGGATACGCAGTATTTT
cdr3_aa: CASSPREGKRDTQYF

d_call: NA
v_call: TRBV13
clone_size: NA
j_call: TRBJ1-1
cdr3_nt: TGTGCCAGCAGGACCTTCGGAGGGAACACTGAAGCTTTCTTT
cdr3_aa: CASRTFGGNTEAFF

d_call: TRBD1
v_call: TRBV5-1
clone_size: NA
j_call: TRBJ1-5
cdr3_nt: TGCGCCAGCAGCTTGACCCCGGGACAGGGCTGGCCCCAGCATTTT
cdr3_aa: CASSLTPGQGWPQHF

d_call: NA
v_call: TRBV15
clone_size: NA
j_call: TRBJ2-3
cdr3_nt: TGTGCCACCAGCAGAGATCGGCGGTTGGGTACAGATACGCAGTATTTT
cdr3_aa: CATSRDRRLGTDTQYF

d_call: NA
v_call: TRBV5-5
clone_size: NA
j_call: TRBJ2-3
cdr3_nt: TGTGCCAGCAGCTCCTTCAGGGGTTTAGATACGCAGTATTTT
cdr3_aa: CASSSFRGLDTQYF

d_call: NA
v_call: TRBV5-1
clone_size: NA
j_call: TRBJ1-6
cdr3_nt: TGCGCCAGCAGCGATCGACAGAATTCACCCCTCCACTTT
cdr3_aa: CASSDRQNSPLHF

d_call: TRBD2
v_call: TRBV27
clone_size: NA
j_call: TRBJ2-1
cdr3_nt: TGTGCCAGCAGTTTAACGGGAGGGTCGAATGAGCAGTTCTTC
cdr3_aa: CASSLTGGSNEQFF

d_call: TRBD2
v_call: TRBV27
clone_size: NA
j_call: TRBJ2-3
cdr3_nt: TGTGCCAGCAGTTTTGCACCGGGACTAAATACGCAGTATTTT
cdr3_aa: CASSFAPGLNTQYF

d_call: TRBD1
v_call: TRBV18
clone_size: once
j_call: TRBJ1-1
cdr3_nt: TGTGCCAGCTCACTCTTACAGGGGTCCCAAGGCACTGAAGCTTTCTTT
cdr3_aa: CASSLLQGSQGTEAFF

d_call: TRBD1
v_call: TRBV5-1
clone_size: NA
j_call: TRBJ2-3
cdr3_nt: TGCGCCAGCAGCTTGGGGACAGGGAACTATCAGTATTTT
cdr3_aa: CASSLGTGNYQYF

d_call: NA
v_call: TRBV4-1
clone_size: NA
j_call: TRBJ1-1
cdr3_nt: TGCGCCAGCAGCCCGAGGGAGAACACTGAAGCTTTCTTT
cdr3_aa: CASSPRENTEAFF

d_call: TRBD1
v_call: TRBV6-4
clone_size: NA
j_call: TRBJ2-2
cdr3_nt: TGTGCCAGCAGTAAGCTAGGACAGGGGGCCACCGGGGAGCTGTTTTTT
cdr3_aa: CASSKLGQGATGELFF

d_call: TRBD1
v_call: TRBV29-1
clone_size: NA
j_call: TRBJ1-2
cdr3_nt: TGCAGCGTTGAGGGGACAGGAACCTATGGCTACACCTTC
cdr3_aa: CSVEGTGTYGYTF

d_call: NA
v_call: TRBV28
clone_size: NA
j_call: TRBJ1-4
cdr3_nt: TGTGCCAGCTGGAGAGATACTAATGAAAAACTGTTTTTT
cdr3_aa: CASWRDTNEKLFF

d_call: NA
v_call: TRBV28
clone_size: NA
j_call: TRBJ2-7
cdr3_nt: TGTGCCAGCAGTTTATCGGGAGACGGATACTACGAGCAGTACTTC
cdr3_aa: CASSLSGDGYYEQYF

d_call: NA
v_call: TRBV6-5
clone_size: NA
j_call: TRBJ1-2
cdr3_nt: TGTGCCAGCAGTAGAGGGAATGGCTACACCTTC
cdr3_aa: CASSRGNGYTF

d_call: TRBD1
v_call: TRBV5-3
clone_size: NA
j_call: TRBJ1-1
cdr3_nt: TGTGCCAGAAGCCAGACAGGGCACCCGAACACTGAAGCTTTCTTT
cdr3_aa: CARSQTGHPNTEAFF

d_call: NA
v_call: TRBV29-1
clone_size: NA
j_call: TRBJ2-5
cdr3_nt: TGCAGCGCCGATTGGAACCCCAGGGAAAAAGAGACCCAGTACTTC
cdr3_aa: CSADWNPREKETQYF

d_call: TRBD2
v_call: TRBV4-1
clone_size: NA
j_call: TRBJ2-7
cdr3_nt: TGCGCCAGCAGCCAAGAGGGCAGAGGCCGGTCTAGCGGGGCCTACGAGCAGTACTTC
cdr3_aa: CASSQEGRGRSSGAYEQYF

d_call: NA
v_call: TRBV7-3
clone_size: NA
j_call: TRBJ2-2
cdr3_nt: TGTGCCAGCAGCGCCTCAGGTGGTTCCGGGGAGCTGTTTTTT
cdr3_aa: CASSASGGSGELFF

d_call: TRBD1
v_call: TRBV9
clone_size: NA
j_call: TRBJ1-2
cdr3_nt: TGTGCCAGCGATAGGACAGGGAGAAATGGCTACACCTTC
cdr3_aa: CASDRTGRNGYTF

d_call: NA
v_call: TRBV5-1
clone_size: NA
j_call: TRBJ2-7
cdr3_nt: TGCGCCAGCAGCTCAACCTTGACAGCTAAGTACGAGCAGTACTTC
cdr3_aa: CASSSTLTAKYEQYF

d_call: NA
v_call: TRBV2
clone_size: NA
j_call: TRBJ1-2
cdr3_nt: TGTGCCAGCAGTGATGAGGAGGTCTATGGCTACACCTTC
cdr3_aa: CASSDEEVYGYTF

d_call: NA
v_call: TRBV6-6
clone_size: NA
j_call: TRBJ2-1
cdr3_nt: TGTGCCAGCAGTTACGGTCCGGGGATGGCCAATGAGCAGTTCTTC
cdr3_aa: CASSYGPGMANEQFF

d_call: NA
v_call: TRBV29-1
clone_size: NA
j_call: TRBJ1-2
cdr3_nt: TGCAGCGTTGTCCCCAGATTGCACTATGGCTACACCTTC
cdr3_aa: CSVVPRLHYGYTF

d_call: NA
v_call: TRBV6-5
clone_size: NA
j_call: TRBJ1-2
cdr3_nt: TGTGCCAGCAGTTATCGCGTCAGGGAGGACTATGGCTACACCTTC
cdr3_aa: CASSYRVREDYGYTF

d_call: NA
v_call: TRBV5-1
clone_size: NA
j_call: TRBJ2-5
cdr3_nt: TGCGCCAGCAGCTTAAATCTAGCGAGGGCCCAAGAGACCCAGTACTTC
cdr3_aa: CASSLNLARAQETQYF

d_call: NA
v_call: TRBV13
clone_size: NA
j_call: TRBJ2-7
cdr3_nt: TGTGCCAGCAGCGGTAACCGGGACAACTCCTACGAGCAGTACTTC
cdr3_aa: CASSGNRDNSYEQYF

d_call: TRBD1
v_call: TRBV5-1
clone_size: NA
j_call: TRBJ2-7
cdr3_nt: TGCGCCAGCCCAAGACAGACCGGGACAGGGGATTACGAGCAGTACTTC
cdr3_aa: CASPRQTGTGDYEQYF

d_call: TRBD1
v_call: TRBV6-6
clone_size: NA
j_call: TRBJ1-4
cdr3_nt: TGTGCCAGCAGCTTATACGGGACAGGGGGTGAAAAACTGTTTTTT
cdr3_aa: CASSLYGTGGEKLFF